This T cell receptor (beta chain) was identified in a study of shared clonotypes between healthy human individuals. Trimming cost V 4 bases and J 7 bases; bases outside gene matches: 6. The length of the CDR3 is 14 residues. Germline CDR1 reads SGHDN; CDR2 reads FVKESK. The assay was immunoSEQ multiplex PCR, and TCRdb's table has in-frame clones only and misses some. The data show over 100,000 clones, 68% seen once. V usage is TRBV14 and J usage is TRBJ1-2, with 10 bases that match TRBD1. Sample: memory CD8+ T cells sorted from blood. Specified subset: CD45RO+ cells pooled with CCR7-negative TemRA cells. The TCR sequence derives from a woman aged 25-40 years in good health. CDR3 loop: CASSRDRGVPGYTF. DNA of the CDR3: TGTGCCAGCAGCCGGGACAGGGGAGTTCCTGGCTACACCTTC.